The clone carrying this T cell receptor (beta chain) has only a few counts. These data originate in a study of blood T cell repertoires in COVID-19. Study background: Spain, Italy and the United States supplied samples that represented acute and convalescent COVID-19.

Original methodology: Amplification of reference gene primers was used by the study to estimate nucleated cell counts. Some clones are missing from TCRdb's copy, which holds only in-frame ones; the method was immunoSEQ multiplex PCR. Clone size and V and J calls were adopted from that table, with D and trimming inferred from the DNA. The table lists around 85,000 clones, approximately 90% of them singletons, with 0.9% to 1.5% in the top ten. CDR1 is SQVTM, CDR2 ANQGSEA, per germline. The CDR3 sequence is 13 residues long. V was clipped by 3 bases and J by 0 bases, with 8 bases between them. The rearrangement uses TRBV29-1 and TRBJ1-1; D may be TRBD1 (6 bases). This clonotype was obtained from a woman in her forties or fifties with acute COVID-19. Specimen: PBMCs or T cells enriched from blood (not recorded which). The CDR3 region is CSVERGMNTEAFF. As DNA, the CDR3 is TGCAGCGTTGAGAGGGGGATGAACACTGAAGCTTTCTTT.